This T cell receptor (beta chain) was sequenced in a study of T cell responses to AZD1222 COVID-19 vaccine. The wider study: The analysis combined second doses at about 4 or about 12 weeks. Study conclusions and caveats: There were vaccine-associated CD4 TCRs across spike, dominant at 160-218 and 743-854. Among those given AZD1222, only six were seropositive at baseline.

For this clone: Antigen unknown.

Sequenced by immunoSEQ multiplex PCR; TCRdb stores in-frame clones only, minus some. The data show some 120,000 clones, with around 90% seen just once and about 7.9% held by the top ten. Trimming shortened V by 1 base and J by 7 bases, and 6 bases separated the two germline ends. CDR1 and CDR2 (germline): KGHDR, SFDVKD. The length of the CDR3 is 12 residues. This sequence joins TRBV24-1 and TRBJ1-2; D ambiguous. Material: peripheral blood, obtained on day 0 of AZD1222 vaccination. The sequence came from an adult in good health. This CDR3 is CATSDLRGGYTF. In DNA form, the CDR3 reads TGTGCCACCAGTGATTTAAGAGGTGGCTACACCTTC.